The present T cell receptor beta chain was sequenced within a study of T cells after yellow fever vaccination. Generation of TCR cDNA used 5'RACE template switching (which added a universal primer site and UMIs). One entry per CDR3 protein, called by TCRdb with MiXCR from the 5' RACE reads. The repertoire holds some 300,000 distinct CDR3 sequences, with under 9% as singletons. V shed 1 base and J shed 2 bases, with 15 bases lying between them. CDR1 is SGHRS, CDR2 YFSETQ, per germline. The CDR3 runs 16 residues. The specimen was CD4+ T cells sorted from PBMCs, collected 5 days after the yellow fever booster vaccination. The genes are TRBV5-1 and TRBJ2-5; D is ambiguous. This TCR was sampled from a man younger than 35 who received the YFV17D yellow fever vaccine. The CDR3 here is CASSLWGKSYQETQYF. In DNA form, the CDR3 reads TGCGCCAGCAGCTTGTGGGGAAAGAGTTATCAAGAGACCCAGTACTTC. The full variable domain, in which reference TRBV5-1 and TRBJ2-5 provide the parts outside the CDR3, is KAGVTQTPRYLIKTRGQQVTLSCSPISGHRSVSWYQQTPGQGLQFLFEYFSETQRNKGNFPGRFSGRQFSNSRSEMNVSTLELGDSALYLCASSLWGKSYQETQYFGPGTRLLVL.